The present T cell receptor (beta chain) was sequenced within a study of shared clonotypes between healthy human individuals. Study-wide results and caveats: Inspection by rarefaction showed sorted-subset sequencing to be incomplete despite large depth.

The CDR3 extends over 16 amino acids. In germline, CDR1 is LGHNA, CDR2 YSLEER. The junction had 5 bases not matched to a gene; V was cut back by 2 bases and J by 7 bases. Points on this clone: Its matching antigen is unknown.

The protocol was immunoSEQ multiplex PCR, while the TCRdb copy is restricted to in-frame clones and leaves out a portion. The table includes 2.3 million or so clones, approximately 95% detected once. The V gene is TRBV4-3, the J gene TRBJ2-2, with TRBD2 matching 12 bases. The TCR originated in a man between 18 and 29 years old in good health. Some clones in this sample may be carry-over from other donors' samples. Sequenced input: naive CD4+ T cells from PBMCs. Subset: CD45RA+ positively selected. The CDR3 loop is CASSQTTSGRFGELFF. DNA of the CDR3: TGCGCCAGCAGCCAAACTACTAGCGGGAGGTTCGGGGAGCTGTTTTTT.